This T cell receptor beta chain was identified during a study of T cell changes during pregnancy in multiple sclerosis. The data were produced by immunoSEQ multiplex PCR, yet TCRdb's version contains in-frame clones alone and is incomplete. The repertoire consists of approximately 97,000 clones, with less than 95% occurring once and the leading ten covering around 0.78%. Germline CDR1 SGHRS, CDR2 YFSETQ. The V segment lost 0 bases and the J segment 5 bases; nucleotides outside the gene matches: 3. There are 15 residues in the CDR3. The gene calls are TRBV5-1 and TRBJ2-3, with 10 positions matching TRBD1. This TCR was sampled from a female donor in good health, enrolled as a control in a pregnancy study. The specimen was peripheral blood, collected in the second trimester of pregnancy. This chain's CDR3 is CASSLGQGARDTQYF. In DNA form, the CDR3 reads TGCGCCAGCAGCTTGGGACAGGGGGCACGAGATACGCAGTATTTT. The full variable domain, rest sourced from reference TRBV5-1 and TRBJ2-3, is KAGVTQTPRYLIKTRGQQVTLSCSPISGHRSVSWYQQTPGQGLQFLFEYFSETQRNKGNFPGRFSGRQFSNSRSEMNVSTLELGDSALYLCASSLGQGARDTQYFGPGTRLTVL.